This T cell receptor beta chain is from a study of T cell changes during pregnancy in multiple sclerosis. Assay used: immunoSEQ multiplex PCR; TCRdb lists only in-frame clones, some missing. The sample lists fewer than 75,000 clones; over 75% were seen once. The CDR3 length is 16 residues. Trimming shortened V by 2 bases and J by 0 bases, and 11 bases separated the two germline ends. Germline V CDR1 and CDR2: SGHRS, YFSETQ. The chain is built from TRBV5-1 and TRBJ1-4; D is uncertain. The receptor was derived from a female donor with multiple sclerosis, enrolled in a pregnancy study. The input for sequencing was CD8+ T cells from peripheral blood mononuclear cells, taken before pregnancy. The CDR3 sequence is CASSLETLPTNEKLFF. CDR3 in DNA: TGCGCCAGCAGCTTAGAGACACTTCCAACTAATGAAAAACTGTTTTTT.